A selection of T cell receptor beta chains follows, all from one sample in a study of blood T cell repertoires in COVID-19. Using immunoSEQ multiplex PCR, the repertoire was profiled, and TCRdb retains in-frame clones only, with some absent. The sample consists of under 200,000 clones, roughly 87% of them appearing once. Sequenced: peripheral blood. The source of these receptors is a man aged 55 to 70 with active or convalescent COVID-19. Each CDR3 is given with its conserved first and last residue. Each record gives: V gene, J gene, clone size, D gene, CDR3 protein, CDR3 DNA. A D gene is named only where the DNA matches it firmly. For some rows the clone size is stated as once, few or many, or as a class when expanded; others skip it.

V gene: TRBV2; J gene: TRBJ2-1; clone size: -; D gene: TRBD1; CDR3 protein: CASSEDRGTYNEQFF; CDR3 DNA: TGTGCCAGCAGTGAAGACAGGGGAACCTACAATGAGCAGTTCTTC
V gene: TRBV29-1; J gene: TRBJ2-1; clone size: few; D gene: TRBD2; CDR3 protein: CSAGTSGGAYNEQFF; CDR3 DNA: TGCAGCGCCGGGACTAGCGGGGGGGCCTACAATGAGCAGTTCTTC
V gene: TRBV19; J gene: TRBJ1-1; clone size: -; D gene: -; CDR3 protein: CASRLRAKAFF; CDR3 DNA: TGTGCCAGTCGCCTCAGAGCGAAAGCTTTCTTT
V gene: TRBV19; J gene: TRBJ2-6; clone size: -; D gene: -; CDR3 protein: CASNLVGAGANVLTF; CDR3 DNA: TGTGCCAGTAATCTCGTAGGGGCTGGGGCCAACGTCCTGACTTTC
V gene: TRBV6-6; J gene: TRBJ2-5; clone size: -; D gene: TRBD2; CDR3 protein: CASSLLAGKETQYF; CDR3 DNA: TGTGCCAGCAGTTTACTAGCGGGGAAAGAGACCCAGTACTTC
V gene: TRBV6-5; J gene: TRBJ2-2; clone size: -; D gene: TRBD2; CDR3 protein: CASRAGLNTGELFF; CDR3 DNA: TGTGCCAGCAGAGCGGGACTTAACACCGGGGAGCTGTTTTTT
V gene: TRBV10-2; J gene: TRBJ2-1; clone size: -; D gene: TRBD1; CDR3 protein: CASSVTGGIEQFF; CDR3 DNA: TGCGCCAGCAGTGTGACAGGGGGCATTGAGCAGTTCTTC
V gene: TRBV2; J gene: TRBJ2-7; clone size: -; D gene: -; CDR3 protein: CASSEKAAGNYEQYF; CDR3 DNA: TGTGCCAGCAGTGAAAAGGCGGCAGGGAACTACGAGCAGTACTTC
V gene: TRBV18; J gene: TRBJ1-2; clone size: -; D gene: -; CDR3 protein: CASSPSGTEYGYTF; CDR3 DNA: TGTGCCAGCTCACCATCGGGGACTGAATATGGCTACACCTTC
V gene: TRBV5-1; J gene: TRBJ1-1; clone size: -; D gene: TRBD1; CDR3 protein: CASSLGLEGASAFF; CDR3 DNA: TGCGCCAGCAGCTTGGGGTTGGAGGGGGCATCAGCTTTCTTT
V gene: TRBV5-4; J gene: TRBJ2-5; clone size: -; D gene: TRBD1; CDR3 protein: CASSIGTGGASETQYF; CDR3 DNA: TGTGCCAGCAGCATAGGGACAGGGGGCGCTTCGGAGACCCAGTACTTC
V gene: TRBV3-1/TRBV3-2; J gene: TRBJ1-1; clone size: -; D gene: -; CDR3 protein: CASSQTDSRNTEAFF; CDR3 DNA: TGTGCCAGCAGCCAAACCGACAGCAGGAACACTGAAGCTTTCTTT
V gene: TRBV19; J gene: TRBJ2-7; clone size: -; D gene: -; CDR3 protein: CASSIAEAYEQYF; CDR3 DNA: TGTGCCAGTAGTATTGCGGAGGCCTACGAGCAGTACTTC
V gene: TRBV5-1; J gene: TRBJ2-5; clone size: -; D gene: -; CDR3 protein: CASSLSGGDETQYF; CDR3 DNA: TGCGCCAGCAGCTTGAGTGGGGGCGATGAGACCCAGTACTTC
V gene: TRBV19; J gene: TRBJ1-2; clone size: -; D gene: TRBD1; CDR3 protein: CASSTRQGRDGYTF; CDR3 DNA: TGTGCCAGTAGTACGAGACAGGGCCGCGATGGCTACACCTTC
V gene: TRBV7-9; J gene: TRBJ2-7; clone size: -; D gene: TRBD1; CDR3 protein: CASSSLSGTGDPEQYF; CDR3 DNA: TGTGCCAGCAGCTCGCTATCCGGGACAGGAGACCCCGAGCAGTACTTC
V gene: TRBV5-1; J gene: TRBJ2-5; clone size: -; D gene: TRBD1; CDR3 protein: CASSQFRDREIKTQYF; CDR3 DNA: TGCGCCAGCAGCCAATTCCGGGACAGGGAAATAAAGACCCAGTACTTC
V gene: TRBV5-1; J gene: TRBJ2-7; clone size: -; D gene: TRBD1; CDR3 protein: CASSLGTGGVYEQYF; CDR3 DNA: TGCGCCAGCAGCTTGGGTACAGGGGGAGTCTACGAGCAGTACTTC
V gene: TRBV7-2; J gene: TRBJ2-7; clone size: -; D gene: -; CDR3 protein: CASSPQQDEQYF; CDR3 DNA: TGTGCCAGCAGCCCTCAGCAGGACGAGCAGTACTTC
V gene: TRBV29-1; J gene: TRBJ2-2; clone size: -; D gene: TRBD2; CDR3 protein: CSARGLAGGLNTGELFF; CDR3 DNA: TGCAGCGCCCGCGGACTAGCGGGGGGACTGAACACCGGGGAGCTGTTTTTT
V gene: TRBV9; J gene: TRBJ2-6; clone size: -; D gene: TRBD1; CDR3 protein: CASSAPGQGRFGGANVLTF; CDR3 DNA: TGTGCCAGCAGCGCCCCGGGACAGGGGAGATTTGGTGGGGCCAACGTCCTGACTTTC
V gene: TRBV3-1/TRBV3-2; J gene: TRBJ2-5; clone size: -; D gene: TRBD1; CDR3 protein: CASSQEGTGEETQYF; CDR3 DNA: TGTGCCAGCAGCCAAGAAGGGACAGGGGAAGAGACCCAGTACTTC
V gene: TRBV3-1/TRBV3-2; J gene: TRBJ1-5; clone size: -; D gene: -; CDR3 protein: CASSQGVGQEDNQPQHF; CDR3 DNA: TGTGCCAGCAGCCAAGGGGTAGGACAAGAGGACAATCAGCCCCAGCATTTT
V gene: TRBV7-9; J gene: TRBJ2-5; clone size: -; D gene: -; CDR3 protein: CASSPQGGTHVETQYF; CDR3 DNA: TGTGCCAGCAGCCCCCAGGGGGGCACCCACGTGGAGACCCAGTACTTC
V gene: TRBV19; J gene: TRBJ1-1; clone size: few; D gene: -; CDR3 protein: CASSTPGLNTEAFF; CDR3 DNA: TGTGCCAGTAGTACACCGGGACTTAACACTGAAGCTTTCTTT
V gene: TRBV10-3; J gene: TRBJ2-3; clone size: -; D gene: -; CDR3 protein: CAIYGGSTDTQYF; CDR3 DNA: TGTGCCATCTACGGGGGAAGCACAGATACGCAGTATTTT